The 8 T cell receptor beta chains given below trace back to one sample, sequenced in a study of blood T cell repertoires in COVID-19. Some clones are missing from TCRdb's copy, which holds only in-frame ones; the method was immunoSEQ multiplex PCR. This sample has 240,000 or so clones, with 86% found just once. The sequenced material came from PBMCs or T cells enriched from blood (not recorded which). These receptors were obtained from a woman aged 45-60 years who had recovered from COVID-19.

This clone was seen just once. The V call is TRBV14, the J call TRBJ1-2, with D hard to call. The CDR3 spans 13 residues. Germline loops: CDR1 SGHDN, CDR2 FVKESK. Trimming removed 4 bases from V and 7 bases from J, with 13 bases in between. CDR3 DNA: TGTGCCAGCAGCCCCGCCGGTCCTGGTGGCTACACCTTC. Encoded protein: CASSPAGPGGYTF.

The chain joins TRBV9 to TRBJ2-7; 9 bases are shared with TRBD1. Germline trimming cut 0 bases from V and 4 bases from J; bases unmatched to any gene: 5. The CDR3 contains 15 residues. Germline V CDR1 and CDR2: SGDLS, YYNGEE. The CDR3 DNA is TGTGCCAGCAGCGTAGGACAGGGGGGTATTTACGAGCAGTACTTC. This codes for CASSVGQGGIYEQYF.

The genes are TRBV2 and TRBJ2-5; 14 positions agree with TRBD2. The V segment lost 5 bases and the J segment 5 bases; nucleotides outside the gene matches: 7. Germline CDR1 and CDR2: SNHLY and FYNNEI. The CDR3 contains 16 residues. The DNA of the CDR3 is TGTGCCAGCAGTCGACTAGCGGGGGGGAATGACGAGACCCAGTACTTC. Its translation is CASSRLAGGNDETQYF.

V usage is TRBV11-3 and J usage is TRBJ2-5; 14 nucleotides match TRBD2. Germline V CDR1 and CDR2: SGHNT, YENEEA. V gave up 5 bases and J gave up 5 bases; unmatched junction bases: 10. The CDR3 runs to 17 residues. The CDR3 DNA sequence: TGTGCCAGCAGCCCCCTGACTAGCGGGGGGGCGTGGGAGACCCAGTACTTC. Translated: CASSPLTSGGAWETQYF. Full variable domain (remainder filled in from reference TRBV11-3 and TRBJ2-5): EAGVVQSPRYKIIEKKQPVAFWCNPISGHNTLYWYLQNLGQGPELLIRYENEEAVDDSQLPKDRFSAERLKGVDSTLKIQPAELGDSAVYLCASSPLTSGGAWETQYFGPGTRLLVL.

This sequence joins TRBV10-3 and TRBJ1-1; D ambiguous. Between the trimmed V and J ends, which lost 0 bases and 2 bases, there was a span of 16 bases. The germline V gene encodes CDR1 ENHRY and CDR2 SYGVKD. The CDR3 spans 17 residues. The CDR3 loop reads CAISESMGGQRNTEAFF. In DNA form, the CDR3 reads TGTGCCATCAGTGAGTCGATGGGCGGGCAGAGAAACACTGAAGCTTTCTTT.

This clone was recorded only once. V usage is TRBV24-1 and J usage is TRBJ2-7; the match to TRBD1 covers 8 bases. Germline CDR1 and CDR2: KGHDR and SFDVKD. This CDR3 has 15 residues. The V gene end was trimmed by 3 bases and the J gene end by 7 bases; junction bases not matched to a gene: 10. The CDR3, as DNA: TGTGCCACCAGTGATCCGACCAGACAGGGGCAAGAGCAGTACTTC. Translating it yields CATSDPTRQGQEQYF.

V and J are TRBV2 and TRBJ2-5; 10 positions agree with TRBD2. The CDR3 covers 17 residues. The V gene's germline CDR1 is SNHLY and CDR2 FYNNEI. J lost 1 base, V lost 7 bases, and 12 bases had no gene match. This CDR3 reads CASTMLTSGHFQETQYF. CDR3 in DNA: TGTGCCAGCACTATGTTGACTAGCGGGCATTTCCAAGAGACCCAGTACTTC.

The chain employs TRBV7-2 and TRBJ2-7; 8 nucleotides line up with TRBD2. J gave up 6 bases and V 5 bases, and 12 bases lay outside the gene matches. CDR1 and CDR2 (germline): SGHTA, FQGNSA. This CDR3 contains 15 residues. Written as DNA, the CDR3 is TGTGCCAGCAGCGATTCCGGGACTAGGCTCTCCGAGCAGTACTTC. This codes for CASSDSGTRLSEQYF.